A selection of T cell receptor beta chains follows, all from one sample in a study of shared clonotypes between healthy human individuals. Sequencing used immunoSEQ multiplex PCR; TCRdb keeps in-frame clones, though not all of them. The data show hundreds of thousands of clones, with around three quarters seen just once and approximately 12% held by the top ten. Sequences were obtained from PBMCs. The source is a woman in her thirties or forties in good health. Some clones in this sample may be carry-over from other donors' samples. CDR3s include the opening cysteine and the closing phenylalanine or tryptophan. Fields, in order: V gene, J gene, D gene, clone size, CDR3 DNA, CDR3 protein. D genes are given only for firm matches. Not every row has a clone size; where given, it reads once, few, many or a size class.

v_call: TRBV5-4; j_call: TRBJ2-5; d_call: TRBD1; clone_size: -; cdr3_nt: TGTGCCAGCAGCGGACAGGGTTCCAACGGGGAGGAGACCCAGTACTTC; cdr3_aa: CASSGQGSNGEETQYF
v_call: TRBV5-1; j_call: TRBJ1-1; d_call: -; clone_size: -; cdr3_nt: TGCGCCAGCAGCTCCGCCCGGGCAGCGAACACTGAAGCTTTCTTT; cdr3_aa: CASSSARAANTEAFF
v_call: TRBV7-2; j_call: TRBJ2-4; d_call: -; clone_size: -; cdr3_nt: TGTGCCAGCAGCATAGAAGCGAATCAAAACATTCAGTACTTC; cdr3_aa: CASSIEANQNIQYF
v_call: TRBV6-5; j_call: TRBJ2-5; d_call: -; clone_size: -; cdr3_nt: TGTGCCAGCAGTTACTCGGGAGAGACCCAGTACTTC; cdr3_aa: CASSYSGETQYF
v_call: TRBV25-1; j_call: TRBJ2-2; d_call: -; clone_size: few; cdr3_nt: TGTGCCAGCGGAGGTCCAGAGGACCACACCGGGGAGCTGTTTTTT; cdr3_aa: CASGGPEDHTGELFF
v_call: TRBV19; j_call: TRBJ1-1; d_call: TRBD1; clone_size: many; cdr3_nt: TGTGCCAGTAGTAAGACAGGGGGCACTGAAGCTTTCTTT; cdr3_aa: CASSKTGGTEAFF
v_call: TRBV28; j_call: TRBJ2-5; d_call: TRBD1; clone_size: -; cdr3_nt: TGTGCCAGCACCGAGGGGGCTGAAGAGACCCAGTACTTC; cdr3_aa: CASTEGAEETQYF
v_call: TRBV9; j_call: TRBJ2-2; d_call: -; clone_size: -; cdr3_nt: TGTGCCAGCAGCGTAGGTGGGGCGGGTATTACGAACACCGGGGAGCTGTTTTTT; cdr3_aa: CASSVGGAGITNTGELFF
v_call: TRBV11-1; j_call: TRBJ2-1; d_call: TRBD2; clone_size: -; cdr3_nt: TGTGCCAGCAGCTTAGTTGGACTAGTTTACAATGAGCAGTTCTTC; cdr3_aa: CASSLVGLVYNEQFF
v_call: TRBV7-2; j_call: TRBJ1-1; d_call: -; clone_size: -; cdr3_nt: TGTGCCAGCAGGCTTGACAGAAGAACTGAAGCTTTCTTT; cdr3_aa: CASRLDRRTEAFF
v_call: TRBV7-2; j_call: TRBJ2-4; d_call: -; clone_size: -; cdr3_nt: TGTGCCAGCAGCTTAGAGGTAGCCTGGGGCAAAAACATTCAGTACTTC; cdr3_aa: CASSLEVAWGKNIQYF
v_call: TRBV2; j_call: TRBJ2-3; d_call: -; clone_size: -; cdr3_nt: TGTGCCAGCTTAATGGATAGAACCACAGATACGCAGTATTTT; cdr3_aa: CASLMDRTTDTQYF
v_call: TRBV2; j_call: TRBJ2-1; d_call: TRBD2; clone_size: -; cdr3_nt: TGTGCCAGCTTGCTAGCGGGGGGCTATGAGCAGTTCTTC; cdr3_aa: CASLLAGGYEQFF
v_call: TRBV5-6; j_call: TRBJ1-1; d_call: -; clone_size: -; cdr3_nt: TGTGCCAGCAGCTTTCTTCGGACACCGAACACTGAAGCTTTCTTT; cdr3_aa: CASSFLRTPNTEAFF
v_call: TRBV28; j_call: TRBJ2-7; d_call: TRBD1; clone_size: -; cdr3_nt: TGTGCCAGCAGTTTCCCTACAGGGGCCTTCTCCTACGAGCAGTACTTC; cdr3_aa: CASSFPTGAFSYEQYF
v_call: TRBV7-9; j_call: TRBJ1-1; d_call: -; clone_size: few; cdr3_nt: TGTGCCAGCAGCCAACAGGAGAACACTGAAGCTTTCTTT; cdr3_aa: CASSQQENTEAFF
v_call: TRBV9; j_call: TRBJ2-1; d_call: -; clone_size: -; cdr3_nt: TGTGCCAGCAGCGTAGGTAGCGTCTCCTACAATGAGCAGTTCTTC; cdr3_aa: CASSVGSVSYNEQFF
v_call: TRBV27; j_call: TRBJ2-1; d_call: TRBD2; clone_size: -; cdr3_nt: TGTGCCAGCAGCCTAGCGGGAGGGTTTGATGAGCAGTTCTTC; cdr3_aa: CASSLAGGFDEQFF
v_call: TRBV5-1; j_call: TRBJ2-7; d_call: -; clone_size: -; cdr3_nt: TGCGCCAGCAGCACGTCGGACTTCTACGAGCAGTACTTC; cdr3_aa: CASSTSDFYEQYF
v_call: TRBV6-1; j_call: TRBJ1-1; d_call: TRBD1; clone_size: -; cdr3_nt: TGTGCCAGCAGTGATCCTACAGGGGGCACTGAAGCTTTCTTT; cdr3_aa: CASSDPTGGTEAFF
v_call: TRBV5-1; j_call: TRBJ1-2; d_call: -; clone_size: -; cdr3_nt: TGCGCCAGCAGCCCGACAGGTGATACGAACTTAGCTAACTATGGCTACACCTTC; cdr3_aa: CASSPTGDTNLANYGYTF
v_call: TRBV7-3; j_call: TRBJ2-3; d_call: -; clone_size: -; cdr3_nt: TGTGCCAGCAGCTTAAAGAGGGATGGGCTGACAACAGATACGCAGTATTTT; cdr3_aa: CASSLKRDGLTTDTQYF